This T cell receptor (beta chain) was recorded in a study of shared clonotypes between healthy human individuals. A note on this clone: Its antigen is not known.

Sequencing was performed with immunoSEQ multiplex PCR; in TCRdb, only in-frame clones are kept and a portion is missing. The table includes about 1,500,000 clones, roughly 96% detected once. Investigators divided CD4+ cells into CD45RA+ naive and CD45RA-negative memory subsets. The germline V gene has CDR1 MNHEY and CDR2 SVGAGI. The J segment lost 3 bases and the V segment lost 6 bases, leaving 5 bases of the junction unmatched. The CDR3 runs 14 residues. Study observations and caveats: Rarefaction analysis demonstrated incomplete sorted-subset sequencing notwithstanding large depth.

This rearrangement joins TRBV6-5 to TRBJ1-2; 9 nucleotides align to TRBD1. Sequencing was done on a sample of naive CD4+ T cells sorted from blood. Subset: CD45RA+ positively selected. This TCR was sampled from a man under 40 in good health. This CDR3 is CASRPGQGDYGYTF. DNA for the CDR3: TGTGCCAGCAGACCGGGACAGGGTGACTATGGCTACACCTTC.